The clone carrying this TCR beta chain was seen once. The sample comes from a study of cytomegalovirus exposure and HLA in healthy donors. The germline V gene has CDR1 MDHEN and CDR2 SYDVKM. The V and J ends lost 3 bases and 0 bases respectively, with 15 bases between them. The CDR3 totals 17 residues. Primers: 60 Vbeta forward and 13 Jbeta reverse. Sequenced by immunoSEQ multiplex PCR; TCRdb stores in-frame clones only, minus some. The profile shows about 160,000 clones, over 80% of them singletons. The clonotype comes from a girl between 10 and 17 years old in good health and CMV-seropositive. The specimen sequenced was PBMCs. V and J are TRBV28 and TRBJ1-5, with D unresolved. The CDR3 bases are TGTGCCAGCAGTTTGTTCGTCGGCAGGTATAGCAATCAGCCCCAGCATTTT. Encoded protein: CASSLFVGRYSNQPQHF.